Shown below are 18 T cell receptor beta chains from a single sample sequenced in a study of cytotoxic CD8 clonotypes in ibrutinib-treated CLL. The method was immunoSEQ multiplex PCR; TCRdb's version includes in-frame clones alone and lacks a portion of them. The table lists some 120,000 clones, roughly 84% of them singletons. This sample comprised PBMCs, obtained after 24 months of ibrutinib treatment. The source of these receptors is a human donor with chronic lymphocytic leukemia.

A note on this clone: Distinct nucleotide sequences in the sample also encode this CDR3. The chain uses TRBV28 and TRBJ1-2; D is unresolved. V lost 1 base to trimming and J lost 2 bases, with 2 bases between them. This CDR3 contains 12 residues. Germline V CDR1 and CDR2: MDHEN, SYDVKM. CDR3 protein: CASSLLNYGYTF. The CDR3 DNA sequence: TGTGCCAGCAGTTTATTGAACTATGGCTACACCTTC.

This sequence joins TRBV7-9 and TRBJ1-1; unclear D gene. Germline V gives CDR1 SEHNR, CDR2 FQNEAQ (reference sequence). Trimming removed 6 bases at V and 5 bases at J, with 13 bases between. There are 13 residues in the CDR3. In nucleotides, the CDR3 is TGTGCCAGCAGGTCCGGGCGAGGGACTGAAGCTTTCTTT. Translated, it gives CASRSGRGTEAFF.

This clone was picked up a small number of times. V gene TRBV14 combines with J gene TRBJ1-5; D is unresolved. Trimming removed 6 bases from V and 7 bases from J, with 13 bases in between. From germline, CDR1 is SGHDN and CDR2 FVKESK. This CDR3 has 13 residues. CDR3 sequence: CASSAMLGQPQHF. In DNA, the CDR3 is TGTGCCAGCAGTGCGATGCTCGGGCAGCCCCAGCATTTT.

As regards this clone: An end of the junction does not agree with germline; a read error may underlie this. The rearrangement uses TRBV7-2 and TRBJ1-1; TRBD1 is a possible D gene (5 bases). The CDR3 consists of 11 residues. From germline, CDR1 is SGHTA and CDR2 FQGNSA. The chain's CDR3 is CASSLDKACLF. The CDR3 nucleotides are TGTGCCAGCAGCTTGGACAAGGCATGTCTCTTT.

This CDR3 is CASSPTGEGGYTF. CDR3 DNA sequence: TGTGCCAGCAGCCCGACAGGGGAAGGTGGCTACACCTTC. The J gene is TRBJ1-2, the V gene TRBV5-4; 8 nucleotides align to TRBD1. This CDR3 comprises 13 residues. The junction had 6 bases not matched to a gene; V was cut back by 4 bases and J by 7 bases. Germline loops: CDR1 SGHNT, CDR2 YYREEE (reference sequence).

This clone was detected only a few times. This rearrangement joins TRBV19 to TRBJ1-6; the D is unclear. CDR3 length: 12 amino acids. Trimming shortened V by 2 bases and J by 8 bases, and 4 bases separated the two germline ends. Germline-derived CDR1 and CDR2 are LNHDA and SQIVND (reference sequence). CDR3 sequence: CASSITDSPLHF. The CDR3 region has the DNA TGTGCCAGTAGTATAACCGATTCACCCCTCCACTTT.

J is TRBJ1-3 and V is TRBV9, with D perhaps matching TRBD1 (6 bases). Looked up from germline, CDR1 is SGDLS and CDR2 is YYNGEE. CDR3 length equals 22 residues. Trimming stripped 3 bases from V and 4 bases from J, with 35 bases between. CDR3 nucleotide sequence: TGTGCCAGCAGCGCCCATGTCGCCGGGACACGTCCCAAGCTGTGGGTGGGAAACACCATATATTTT. This gives the protein CASSAHVAGTRPKLWVGNTIYF.

The chain links TRBV19 to TRBJ2-1; D unclear. Trimming took off 5 bases at V and 5 bases at J, with 13 bases between the two ends. The CDR3 sequence is 14 residues long. The V gene's germline CDR1 is LNHDA and CDR2 SQIVND (reference sequence). CDR3 coding DNA: TGTGCCAGTAGTTTGCGTGGGCGACACAATGAGCAGTTCTTC. The encoded protein is CASSLRGRHNEQFF.

The V call is TRBV9, the J call TRBJ1-1; unclear D gene. CDR1 and CDR2 from the germline V gene are SGDLS and YYNGEE. V lost 0 bases to trimming and J lost 1 base, with 7 bases between them. This CDR3 is built from 14 residues. As DNA, the CDR3 is TGTGCCAGCAGCGTAGGTTCACGGAACACTGAAGCTTTCTTT. It translates to CASSVGSRNTEAFF.

The chain is built from TRBV5-4 and TRBJ2-7, with 10 positions matching TRBD1. The germline V gene encodes CDR1 SGHNT and CDR2 YYREEE (reference sequence). The CDR3 is 14 amino acids. Trimming removed 4 bases from V and 7 bases from J; junction bases left unmatched: 8. In DNA, the CDR3 is TGTGCCAGCAGCCGGGACAGGGGTCTACGAGAGCAGTACTTC. Its translation is CASSRDRGLREQYF.

On this clone itself: One junction end does not reproduce the germline sequence, and a read error may be involved. The gene calls are TRBV6-5 and TRBJ2-7, with D possibly matching TRBD1 (7 bases). The CDR3 contains 15 residues. Germline CDR1 is MNHEY and CDR2 is SVGAGI. CDR3 residues: CASSRQGWDSSEQYF. CDR3 nucleotide sequence: TGTGCCAGCAGTCGACAGGGATGGGACTCCTCCGAGCAGTACTTC.

The V call is TRBV7-2, the J call TRBJ2-5; D is uncertain. Trimming shortened V by 2 bases and J by 4 bases, and 11 bases separated the two germline ends. Germline V gives CDR1 SGHTA, CDR2 FQGNSA. This CDR3 contains 14 residues. The CDR3 bases are TGTGCCAGCAGCTTATCCCCCAACGGAGAGACCCAGTACTTC. Amino acids: CASSLSPNGETQYF.

The chain recombines TRBV9 with TRBJ2-1, with D tentatively TRBD2 (5 bases). Trimming took 0 bases from V and 2 from J, leaving 9 bases between them. Germline CDR1 and CDR2: SGDLS and YYNGEE. The CDR3 covers 15 residues. The CDR3 nucleotides are TGTGCCAGCAGCGTAGCTTCCGGGGCCTACAATGAGCAGTTCTTC. It codes for CASSVASGAYNEQFF.

The chain recombines TRBV7-2 with TRBJ2-7; possibly TRBD1 for D (6 bases). Germline CDR1 reads SGHTA; CDR2 reads FQGNSA. The V end was cut by 5 bases, the J end by 3 bases, with 17 bases between. There are 15 residues in the CDR3. The CDR3 loop is CASSPHQDRFYEQYF. The CDR3 nucleotides read TGTGCCAGCAGCCCCCATCAAGACAGGTTCTACGAGCAGTACTTC.

The V call is TRBV6-6, the J call TRBJ2-2; D remains unclear. V lost 2 bases and J 7 bases, leaving 2 bases between the germline ends. CDR3 length: 11 residues. CDR1 MNHNY and CDR2 SVGAGI come from the germline V gene (reference sequence). CDR3 sequence reads: CASSYVGELFF. DNA for the CDR3: TGTGCCAGCAGTTACGTCGGGGAGCTGTTTTTT.

The table lists this clone with a few counts. This chain uses TRBV11-2 with TRBJ1-1; D not resolved. The CDR3 runs to 13 residues. Trimming cost V 5 bases and J 6 bases, with 13 bases left between them. The germline gives CDR1 SGHAT, CDR2 FQNNGV. In DNA, the CDR3 is TGTGCCAGCAGCCGAGCTTCCCGTCCTGAAGCTTTCTTT. Translated, it gives CASSRASRPEAFF.

The chain employs TRBV11-2 and TRBJ2-6, with 8 nucleotides matching TRBD1. This CDR3 spans 17 amino acids. The junction had 3 bases not matched to a gene; V was cut back by 0 bases and J by 2 bases. Germline V lookup: CDR1 SGHAT, CDR2 FQNNGV. CDR3 loop: CASSLESGGAGANVLTF. DNA of the CDR3: TGTGCCAGCAGCTTAGAGTCAGGGGGCGCTGGGGCCAACGTCCTGACTTTC.

The gene calls are TRBV14 and TRBJ1-1; possibly TRBD1 for D (6 bases). The germline gives CDR1 SGHDN, CDR2 FVKESK. Trimming shortened V by 2 bases and J by 1 base, and 11 bases separated the two germline ends. The CDR3 runs to 15 residues. The CDR3 DNA is TGTGCCAGCAGCCAATACCGGGACAAGAACACTGAAGCTTTCTTT. Amino acid sequence: CASSQYRDKNTEAFF.